Listed below are T cell receptor beta chains from one sample, sequenced in a study of cytomegalovirus exposure and HLA in healthy donors. Libraries were prepared by immunoSEQ multiplex PCR; TCRdb keeps only in-frame clonotypes and omits some of them. The sample holds 87,000 or so clones, 55% to 75% seen once. The specimen sequenced was PBMCs. These receptor sequences come from a man aged 55 to 70 in good health and CMV-seronegative. The CDR3 runs from the conserved cysteine through the conserved F or W. The D gene is left open where the match is weak. The size entry is marked missing in some rows and otherwise reads once, few, many or a size class.

>NA|TRBV5-1|TRBJ1-5|NA
CASSFGASNQPQHF
TGCGCCAGCAGCTTTGGAGCTAGCAATCAGCCCCAGCATTTT
>TRBD2|TRBV7-9|TRBJ2-3|NA
CASSKAALAGLTDTQYF
TGTGCCAGCAGCAAGGCGGCACTAGCGGGTCTCACAGATACGCAGTATTTT
>NA|TRBV5-1|TRBJ1-1|NA
CASSRGAGNTEAFF
TGCGCCAGCAGCCGAGGAGCCGGGAACACTGAAGCTTTCTTT
>NA|TRBV2|TRBJ1-5|NA
CASSVGHLNQPQHF
TGTGCCAGCAGCGTGGGACACCTCAATCAGCCCCAGCATTTT
>NA|TRBV29-1|TRBJ1-1|few
CSVITGIYGAFF
TGCAGCGTAATCACAGGGATTTATGGAGCTTTCTTT
>NA|TRBV9|TRBJ2-5|NA
CASSVQGEETQYF
TGTGCCAGCAGCGTCCAAGGGGAAGAGACCCAGTACTTC
>TRBD2|TRBV9|TRBJ2-1|NA
CASSGSGRAVHEQFF
TGTGCCAGCAGTGGTAGCGGGAGGGCCGTCCATGAGCAGTTCTTC
>NA|TRBV5-6|TRBJ1-2|few
CASSLRDGYGYTF
TGTGCCAGCAGCTTACGGGATGGCTATGGCTACACCTTC
>TRBD2|TRBV5-1|TRBJ2-3|NA
CASSLGLAGGVDTQYF
TGCGCCAGCAGCTTGGGACTAGCGGGAGGGGTAGATACGCAGTATTTT
>NA|TRBV2|TRBJ2-1|few
CATGLAYYEQFF
TGTGCCACTGGTCTAGCTTACTATGAGCAGTTCTTC
>TRBD2|TRBV5-4|TRBJ2-7|NA
CASSQTGLVYEQYF
TGTGCCAGCAGCCAGACGGGACTAGTCTACGAGCAGTACTTC
>NA|TRBV27|TRBJ2-2|few
CASSASANTGELFF
TGTGCCAGCAGCGCCAGCGCGAACACCGGGGAGCTGTTTTTT
>TRBD2|TRBV7-3|TRBJ2-7|NA
CASSRLAGADYEQYF
TGTGCCAGCAGCCGACTAGCGGGGGCCGACTACGAGCAGTACTTC
>NA|TRBV9|TRBJ2-2|NA
CASSVGSSDTGELFF
TGTGCCAGCAGCGTAGGGTCCAGCGACACCGGGGAGCTGTTTTTT
>NA|TRBV6-1|TRBJ2-5|few
CASSGTKRQTQYF
TGTGCCAGCAGTGGGACAAAAAGGCAGACCCAGTACTTC
>TRBD1|TRBV5-6|TRBJ1-5|NA
CASSLEAGGIDQPQHF
TGTGCCAGCAGCTTGGAGGCAGGGGGAATCGATCAGCCCCAGCATTTT
>NA|TRBV6-5|TRBJ1-2|few
CASSYSQTSYGYTF
TGTGCCAGCAGTTACTCCCAAACTTCCTACGGCTACACCTTC
>TRBD1|TRBV6-6|TRBJ1-2|NA
CASRDQGGQSYGYTF
TGTGCCAGCAGGGACCAGGGGGGACAGAGCTATGGCTACACCTTC
>NA|TRBV28|TRBJ2-7|few
CASSPREGGRKQYF
TGTGCCAGCAGTCCCCGTGAGGGAGGCAGGAAGCAGTACTTC
>TRBD2|TRBV7-6|TRBJ2-1|NA
CASSRSGLAGRNEQFF
TGTGCCAGCAGCCGATCCGGACTAGCGGGCCGGAATGAGCAGTTCTTC
>TRBD1|TRBV5-1|TRBJ1-6|few
CASTLGQGNSPLHF
TGCGCCAGCACCTTGGGACAGGGGAATTCACCCCTCCACTTT